The 15 T cell receptor beta chains below come from one sample, sequenced in a study of human T cells and chemical hapten exposure. MiXCR was run by TCRdb on the RACE reads, yielding one entry per CDR3 protein. This table holds just over 80,000 distinct CDR3 sequences, around 10% found once. Time point specified: patch test 1, 2 weeks after DPC sensitization. The treatment was: therapeutic diphenylcyclopropenone sensitization with weekly scalp DPC. This sample comprised whole blood, obtained in connection with sensitization to the hapten diphenylcyclopropenone (DPC). The source is a woman aged 45-60 years with alopecia areata. Some clones in this sample may be carry-over from other donors' samples.

This chain connects TRBV18 to TRBJ2-5, with 12 bases matching TRBD1. This CDR3 comprises 15 residues. V was clipped by 3 bases and J by 4 bases; unmatched bases: 3. CDR1 is KGHSH and CDR2 is LQKENI in the germline V gene. The CDR3 region has the DNA TGTGCCAGCTCACCCGGGACAGGGGGCGGAGAGACCCAGTACTTC. Protein product: CASSPGTGGGETQYF.

This chain uses TRBV5-1 with TRBJ2-6; 9 positions agree with TRBD1. V lost 2 bases, J lost 4 bases, and 4 bases stayed unmatched. This CDR3 has 16 amino acids. Germline V gene sequence: CDR1 SGHRS, CDR2 YFSETQ. CDR3 loop: CASSLQGAAGANVLTF. DNA of the CDR3: TGCGCCAGCAGCTTACAGGGGGCCGCGGGGGCCAACGTCCTGACTTTC.

This clonotype came up a few times. The chain uses TRBV28 and TRBJ2-7; tentatively, D is TRBD1 or TRBD2 (5 bases each). There are 15 residues in the CDR3. Germline values: CDR1 MDHEN, CDR2 SYDVKM. The ends were cut back, 3 bases at V and 2 bases at J, with 14 bases in the middle. CDR3 loop: CASSFRGRRPYEQYF. The CDR3 nucleotides are TGTGCCAGCAGTTTCCGGGGACGGAGGCCCTACGAGCAGTACTTC.

With respect to this clonotype: A much larger clone differs by one base, so this may be a read error. The chain couples TRBV28 to TRBJ1-5; D is unclear. CDR3 size: 12 residues. With 4 bases removed from V and 1 base from J, the gap between germline ends came to 2 bases. Per the germline V gene, CDR1 is MDHEN and CDR2 is SYDVKM. The CDR3 is CASSWSNQPQHF. CDR3 DNA: TGTGCCAGCAGTTGGAGCAATCAGCCCCAGCATTTT.

This clonotype was observed a handful of times. The rearrangement uses TRBV11-2 and TRBJ2-3; tentative D call: TRBD1 (6 bases). The V gene's germline CDR1 is SGHAT and CDR2 FQNNGV. Trimming removed 3 bases at V and 2 bases at J, with 15 bases between. The CDR3 runs 16 residues. The CDR3 DNA reads TGTGCCAGCAGCTTGAGGCCGGGACAAAACACAGATACGCAGTATTTT. Protein product: CASSLRPGQNTDTQYF.

This clonotype has a count of ten or more. This sequence joins TRBV5-1 and TRBJ2-2; TRBD1 matches 9 bases. The CDR3 is 16 amino acids. Germline CDR1 SGHRS, CDR2 YFSETQ. The trim removed 5 bases at V and 4 bases at J, leaving 9 bases unmatched. DNA for the CDR3: TGCGCCAGCAGTTCATCCGGGACAGGGCGCACCGGGGAGCTGTTTTTT. Its protein product is CASSSSGTGRTGELFF. The variable domain in full, with the rest retrieved from reference TRBV5-1 and TRBJ2-2, is KAGVTQTPRYLIKTRGQQVTLSCSPISGHRSVSWYQQTPGQGLQFLFEYFSETQRNKGNFPGRFSGRQFSNSRSEMNVSTLELGDSALYLCASSSSGTGRTGELFFGEGSRLTVL.

This clonotype showed up just a few times. This sequence joins TRBV14 and TRBJ2-5; TRBD1 matches at 11 bases. The V segment lost 3 bases and the J segment 4 bases; nucleotides outside the gene matches: 10. From germline, CDR1 is SGHDN and CDR2 FVKESK. This CDR3 spans 17 amino acids. The CDR3 reads CASSHGQGARRPETQYF. The CDR3 DNA sequence: TGTGCCAGCAGCCATGGACAGGGGGCGCGAAGACCAGAGACCCAGTACTTC.

The rearrangement uses TRBV7-2 and TRBJ2-3; 7 bases are a match to TRBD2. The junction had 10 bases not matched to a gene; V was cut back by 5 bases and J by 2 bases. The CDR3 extends over 16 amino acids. Germline V gene sequence: CDR1 SGHTA, CDR2 FQGNSA. The chain's CDR3 is CASSRARRGNTDTQYF. In DNA form, the CDR3 reads TGTGCCAGCAGCCGGGCCCGGCGGGGGAACACAGATACGCAGTATTTT. The full variable domain, with the rest looked up from reference TRBV7-2 and TRBJ2-3, is GAGVSQSPSNKVTEKGKDVELRCDPISGHTALYWYRQSLGQGLEFLIYFQGNSAPDKSGLPSDRFSAERTGGSVSTLTIQRTQQEDSAVYLCASSRARRGNTDTQYFGPGTRLTVL.

In this sample, this clonotype turned up many times. V is TRBV29-1 and J is TRBJ2-1; D perhaps matches TRBD2 (7 bases). This CDR3 is 12 amino acids long. The germline V and J ends were trimmed by 4 bases and 15 bases, with 19 bases remaining between them. Germline loops: CDR1 SQVTM, CDR2 ANQGSEA. The CDR3 DNA reads TGCAGCGTTGGCGAGATAGGGGGGGGTCGGTTCTTC. As protein: CSVGEIGGGRFF.

There are many counts of this clonotype. This chain uses TRBV11-1 with TRBJ1-2, with TRBD1 as a possible D gene (5 bases). The CDR3 is 13 amino acids. Trimming took 5 bases from V and 4 from J, leaving 11 bases between them. Germline V gene sequence: CDR1 SGHAT, CDR2 FQDESV (reference sequence). The CDR3 sequence is CASSISTVYGYTF. CDR3 in DNA: TGTGCCAGCAGCATCTCGACAGTCTATGGCTACACCTTC.

A few counts support this clonotype. The CDR3 nucleotides read TGCGCCAGCAGCTTACAGGGGGCGACCAATGAGCAGTTCTTC. Translating it yields CASSLQGATNEQFF. The J gene is TRBJ2-1, the V gene TRBV5-1, with TRBD1 matching over 9 bases. J lost 6 bases, V lost 2 bases, and 3 bases had no gene match. There are 14 residues in the CDR3. Germline CDR1 is SGHRS and CDR2 is YFSETQ.

The chain employs TRBV3-1 and TRBJ1-2; 11 bases match TRBD1. This CDR3 region has 15 residues. The junction had 5 bases not matched to a gene; V was cut back by 4 bases and J by 4 bases. In germline, CDR1 is LGHDT, CDR2 YNNKEL (reference sequence). The CDR3 bases are TGTGCCAGCAGCCTCCCGGGACAGGGGGTCTATGGCTACACCTTC. It is translated as CASSLPGQGVYGYTF.

This clonotype was counted at least ten times. The chain couples TRBV7-9 to TRBJ1-6, with unresolved D. V lost 1 base, J lost 7 bases, and 8 bases lay in between. This CDR3 has 14 amino acids. CDR1 is SEHNR, CDR2 FQNEAQ, per germline (reference sequence). The CDR3 reads CASSLEERNSPLHF. The CDR3 DNA reads TGTGCCAGCAGCTTAGAGGAACGGAATTCACCCCTCCACTTT.

This clonotype was seen a handful of times. The rearrangement links TRBV12-3 or TRBV12-4 to TRBJ1-2, with TRBD1 matching 7 bases. The CDR3 has 16 residues. Trimming cost V 7 bases and J 0 bases; bases outside gene matches: 11. DNA of the CDR3: TGTGCCAGCACTACCAGGGGGGCCCGAACTAACTATGGCTACACCTTC. Amino acids: CASTTRGARTNYGYTF.

A few counts support this clonotype. The chain combines TRBV6-5 with TRBJ2-7; D is unclear. V was trimmed by 6 bases and J by 0 bases, leaving 12 bases between them. The germline gives CDR1 MNHEY, CDR2 SVGAGI. The CDR3 consists of 14 residues. DNA for the CDR3: TGTGCCAGCAGGCGCCTCCAGTCCTCCTACGAGCAGTACTTC. It specifies CASRRLQSSYEQYF.